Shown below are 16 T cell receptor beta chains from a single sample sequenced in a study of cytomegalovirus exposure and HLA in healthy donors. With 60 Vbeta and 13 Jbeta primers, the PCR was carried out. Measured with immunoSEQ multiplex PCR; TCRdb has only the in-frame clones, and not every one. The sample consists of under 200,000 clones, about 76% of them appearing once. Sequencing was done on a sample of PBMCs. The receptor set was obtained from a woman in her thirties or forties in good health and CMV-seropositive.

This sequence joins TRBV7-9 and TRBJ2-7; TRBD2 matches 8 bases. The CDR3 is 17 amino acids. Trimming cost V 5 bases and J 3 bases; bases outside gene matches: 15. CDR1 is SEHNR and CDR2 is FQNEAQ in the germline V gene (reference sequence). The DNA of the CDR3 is TGTGCCAGCAGCCGCGCCCCTGGCGGGGGGTTTCACTACGAGCAGTACTTC. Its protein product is CASSRAPGGGFHYEQYF. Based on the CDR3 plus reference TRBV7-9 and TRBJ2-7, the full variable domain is DTGVSQNPRHKITKRGQNVTFRCDPISEHNRLYWYRQTLGQGPEFLTYFQNEAQLEKSRLLSDRFSAERPKGSFSTLEIQRTEQGDSAMYLCASSRAPGGGFHYEQYFGPGTRLTVT.

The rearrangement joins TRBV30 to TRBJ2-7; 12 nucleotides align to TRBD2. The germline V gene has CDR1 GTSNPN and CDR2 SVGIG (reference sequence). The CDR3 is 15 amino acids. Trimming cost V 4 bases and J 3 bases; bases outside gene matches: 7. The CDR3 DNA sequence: TGTGCCTGGACTTGGACTAGCGGGGTTAGCTACGAGCAGTACTTC. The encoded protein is CAWTWTSGVSYEQYF.

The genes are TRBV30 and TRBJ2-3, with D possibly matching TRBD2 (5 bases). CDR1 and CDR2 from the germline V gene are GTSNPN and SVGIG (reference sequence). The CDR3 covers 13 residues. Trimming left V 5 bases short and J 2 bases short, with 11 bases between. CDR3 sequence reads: CAWGEQVTDTQYF. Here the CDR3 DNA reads TGTGCCTGGGGGGAGCAAGTCACAGATACGCAGTATTTT.

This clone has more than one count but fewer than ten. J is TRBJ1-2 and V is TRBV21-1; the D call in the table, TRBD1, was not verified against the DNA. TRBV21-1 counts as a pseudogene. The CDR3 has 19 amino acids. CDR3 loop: CASSLTRGQVLFSYYGYTF. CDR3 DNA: TGTGCCAGCAGCCTTACGAGGGGGCAGGTTCTCTTCTCCTATTATGGCTACACCTTC.

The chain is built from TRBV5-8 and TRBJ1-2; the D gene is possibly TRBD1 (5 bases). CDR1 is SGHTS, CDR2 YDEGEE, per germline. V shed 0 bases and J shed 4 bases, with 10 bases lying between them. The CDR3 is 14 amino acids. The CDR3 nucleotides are TGTGCCAGCAGCTTGGCGAGGGGACTCTATGGCTACACCTTC. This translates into CASSLARGLYGYTF.

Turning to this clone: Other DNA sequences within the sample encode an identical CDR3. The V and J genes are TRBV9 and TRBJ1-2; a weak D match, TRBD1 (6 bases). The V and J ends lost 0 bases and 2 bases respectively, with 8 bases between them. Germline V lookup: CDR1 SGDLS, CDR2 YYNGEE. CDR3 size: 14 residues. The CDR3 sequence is CASSVGQENYGYTF. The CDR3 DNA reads TGTGCCAGCAGCGTAGGACAGGAGAACTATGGCTACACCTTC.

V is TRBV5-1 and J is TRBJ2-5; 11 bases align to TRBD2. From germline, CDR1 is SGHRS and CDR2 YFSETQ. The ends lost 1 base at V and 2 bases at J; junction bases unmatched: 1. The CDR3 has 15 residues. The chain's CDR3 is CASSLTSGGQETQYF. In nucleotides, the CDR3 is TGCGCCAGCAGCTTGACTAGCGGGGGACAAGAGACCCAGTACTTC.

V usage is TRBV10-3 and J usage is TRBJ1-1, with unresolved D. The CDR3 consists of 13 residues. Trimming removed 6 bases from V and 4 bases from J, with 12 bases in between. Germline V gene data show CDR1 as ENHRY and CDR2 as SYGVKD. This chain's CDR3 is CAIRLGEGTEAFF. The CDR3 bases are TGTGCCATCAGGCTGGGAGAGGGCACTGAAGCTTTCTTT.

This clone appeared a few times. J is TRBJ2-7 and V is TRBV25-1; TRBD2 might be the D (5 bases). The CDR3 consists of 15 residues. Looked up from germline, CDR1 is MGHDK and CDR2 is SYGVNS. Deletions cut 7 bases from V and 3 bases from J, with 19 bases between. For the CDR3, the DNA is TGTGCCAGCAACCCAGCCGGGAAGAAGGACTACGAGCAGTACTTC. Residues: CASNPAGKKDYEQYF.

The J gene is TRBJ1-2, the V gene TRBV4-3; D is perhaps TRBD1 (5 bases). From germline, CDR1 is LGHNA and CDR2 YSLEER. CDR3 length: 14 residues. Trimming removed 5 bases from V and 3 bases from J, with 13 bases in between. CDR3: CASSTREGDYGYTF. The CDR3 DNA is TGCGCCAGCAGCACCCGAGAAGGGGACTATGGCTACACCTTC.

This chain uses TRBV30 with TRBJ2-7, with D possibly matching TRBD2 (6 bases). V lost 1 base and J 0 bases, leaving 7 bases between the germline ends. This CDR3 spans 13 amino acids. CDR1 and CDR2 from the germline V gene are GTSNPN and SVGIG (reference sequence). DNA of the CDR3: TGTGCCTGGAGTGGGCGGGGCTCCTACGAGCAGTACTTC. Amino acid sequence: CAWSGRGSYEQYF.

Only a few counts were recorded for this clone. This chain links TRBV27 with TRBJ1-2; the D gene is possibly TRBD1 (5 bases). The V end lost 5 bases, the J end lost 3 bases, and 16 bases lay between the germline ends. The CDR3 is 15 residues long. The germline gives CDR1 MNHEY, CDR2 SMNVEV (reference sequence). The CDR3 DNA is TGTGCCAGCAGTCCTCAGGACGGGGGGGACTATGGCTACACCTTC. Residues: CASSPQDGGDYGYTF.

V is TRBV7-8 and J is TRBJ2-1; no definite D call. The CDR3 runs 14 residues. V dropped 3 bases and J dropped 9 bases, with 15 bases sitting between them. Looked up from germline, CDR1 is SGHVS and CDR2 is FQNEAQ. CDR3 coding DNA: TGTGCCAGCAGCTTGTCCCACCCTACCCCTGAGCAGTTCTTC. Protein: CASSLSHPTPEQFF.

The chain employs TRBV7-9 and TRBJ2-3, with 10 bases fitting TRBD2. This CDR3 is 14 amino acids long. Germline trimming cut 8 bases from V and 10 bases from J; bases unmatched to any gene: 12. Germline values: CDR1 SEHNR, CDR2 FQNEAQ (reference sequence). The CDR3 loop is CASSGLAPGGAQYF. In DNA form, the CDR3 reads TGTGCCAGCTCGGGACTAGCGCCTGGGGGGGCGCAGTATTTT.

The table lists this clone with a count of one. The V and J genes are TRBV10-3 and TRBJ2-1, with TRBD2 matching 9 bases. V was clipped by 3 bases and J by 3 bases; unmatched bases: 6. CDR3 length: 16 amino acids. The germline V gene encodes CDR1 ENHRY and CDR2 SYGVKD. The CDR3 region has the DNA TGTGCCATCAGTGATCAGACTAGCGGTCTCTACAATGAGCAGTTCTTC. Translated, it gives CAISDQTSGLYNEQFF.

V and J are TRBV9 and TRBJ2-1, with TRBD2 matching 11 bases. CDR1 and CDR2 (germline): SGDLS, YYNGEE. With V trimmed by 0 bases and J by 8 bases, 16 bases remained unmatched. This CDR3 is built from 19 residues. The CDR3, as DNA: TGTGCCAGCAGCGTAGCCCCATCGGGACTAGCGGCACTAGGGGATGAGCAGTTCTTC. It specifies CASSVAPSGLAALGDEQFF.